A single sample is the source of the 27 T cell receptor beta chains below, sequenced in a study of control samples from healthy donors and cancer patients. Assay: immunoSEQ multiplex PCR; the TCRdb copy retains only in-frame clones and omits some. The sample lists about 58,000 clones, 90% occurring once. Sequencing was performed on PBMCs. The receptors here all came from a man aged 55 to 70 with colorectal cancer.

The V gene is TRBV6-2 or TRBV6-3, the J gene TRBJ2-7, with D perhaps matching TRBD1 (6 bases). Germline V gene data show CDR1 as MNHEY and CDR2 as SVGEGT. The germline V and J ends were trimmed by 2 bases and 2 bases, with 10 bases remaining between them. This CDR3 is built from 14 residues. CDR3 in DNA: TGTGCCAGCAGTTACAAAGGACAGCCCTACGAGCAGTACTTC. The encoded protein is CASSYKGQPYEQYF.

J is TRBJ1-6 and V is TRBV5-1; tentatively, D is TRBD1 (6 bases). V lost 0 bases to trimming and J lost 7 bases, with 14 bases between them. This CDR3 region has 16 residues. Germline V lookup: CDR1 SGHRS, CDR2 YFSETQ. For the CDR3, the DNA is TGCGCCAGCAGCTTGGTTGGGGGCATGCCAAATTCACCCCTCCACTTT. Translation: CASSLVGGMPNSPLHF. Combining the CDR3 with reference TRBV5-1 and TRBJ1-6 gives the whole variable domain KAGVTQTPRYLIKTRGQQVTLSCSPISGHRSVSWYQQTPGQGLQFLFEYFSETQRNKGNFPGRFSGRQFSNSRSEMNVSTLELGDSALYLCASSLVGGMPNSPLHFGNGTRLTVT.

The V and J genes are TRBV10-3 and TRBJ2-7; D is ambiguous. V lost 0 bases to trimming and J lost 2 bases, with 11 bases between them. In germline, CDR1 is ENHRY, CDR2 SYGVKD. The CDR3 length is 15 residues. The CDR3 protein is CAISESRPRPYEQYF. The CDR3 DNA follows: TGTGCCATCAGTGAGTCAAGGCCCCGGCCCTACGAGCAGTACTTC.

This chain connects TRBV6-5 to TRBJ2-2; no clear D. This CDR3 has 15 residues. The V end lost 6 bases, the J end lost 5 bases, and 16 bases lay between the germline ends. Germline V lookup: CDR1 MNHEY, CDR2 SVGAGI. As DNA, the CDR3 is TGTGCCAGCAGCAGTGAAAGAACAGATACCGGGGAGCTGTTTTTT. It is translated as CASSSERTDTGELFF.

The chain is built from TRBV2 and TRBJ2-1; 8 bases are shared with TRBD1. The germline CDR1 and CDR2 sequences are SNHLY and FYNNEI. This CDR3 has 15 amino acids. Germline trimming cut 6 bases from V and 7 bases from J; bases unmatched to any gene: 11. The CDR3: CASSLRRQGINEQFF. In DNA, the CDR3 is TGTGCCAGCAGCCTTCGGAGACAGGGGATTAATGAGCAGTTCTTC.

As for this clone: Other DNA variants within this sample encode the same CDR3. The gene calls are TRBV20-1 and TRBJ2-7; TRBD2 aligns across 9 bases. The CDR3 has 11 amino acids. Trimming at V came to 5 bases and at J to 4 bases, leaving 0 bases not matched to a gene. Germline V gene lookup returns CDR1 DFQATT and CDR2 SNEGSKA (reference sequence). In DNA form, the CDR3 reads TGCAGTGCTCTAGCGGGGTACGAGCAGTACTTC. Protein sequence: CSALAGYEQYF.

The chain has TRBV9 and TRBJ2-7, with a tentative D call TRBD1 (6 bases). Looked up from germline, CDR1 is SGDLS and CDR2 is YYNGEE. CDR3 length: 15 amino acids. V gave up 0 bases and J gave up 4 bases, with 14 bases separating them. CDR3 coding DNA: TGTGCCAGCAGCGTAGCCGGGACAAGCAATTACGAGCAGTACTTC. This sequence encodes CASSVAGTSNYEQYF.

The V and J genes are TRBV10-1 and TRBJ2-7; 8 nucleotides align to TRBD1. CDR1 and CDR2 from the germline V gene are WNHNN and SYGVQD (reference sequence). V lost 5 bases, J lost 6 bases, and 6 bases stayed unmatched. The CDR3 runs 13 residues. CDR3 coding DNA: TGCGCCAGCAGTATGGACAGGGCGGGCGAGCAGTACTTC. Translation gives CASSMDRAGEQYF.

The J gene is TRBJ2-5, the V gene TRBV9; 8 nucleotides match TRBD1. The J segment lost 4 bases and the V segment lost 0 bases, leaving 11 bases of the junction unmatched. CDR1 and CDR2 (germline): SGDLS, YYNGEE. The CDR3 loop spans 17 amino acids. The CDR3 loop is CASSVGGDRGFVETQYF. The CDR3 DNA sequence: TGTGCCAGCAGCGTAGGGGGCGACAGGGGCTTTGTAGAGACCCAGTACTTC. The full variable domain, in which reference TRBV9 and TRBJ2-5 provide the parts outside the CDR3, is DSGVTQTPKHLITATGQRVTLRCSPRSGDLSVYWYQQSLDQGLQFLIQYYNGEERAKGNILERFSAQQFPDLHSELNLSSLELGDSALYFCASSVGGDRGFVETQYFGPGTRLLVL.

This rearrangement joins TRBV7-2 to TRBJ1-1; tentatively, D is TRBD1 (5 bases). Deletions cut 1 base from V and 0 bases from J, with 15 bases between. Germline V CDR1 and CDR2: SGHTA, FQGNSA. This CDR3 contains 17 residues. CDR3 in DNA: TGTGCCAGCAGCTTAGTTGGGGGTGGAGGGCTGAACACTGAAGCTTTCTTT. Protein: CASSLVGGGGLNTEAFF. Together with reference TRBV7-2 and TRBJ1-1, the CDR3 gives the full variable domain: GAGVSQSPSNKVTEKGKDVELRCDPISGHTALYWYRQSLGQGLEFLIYFQGNSAPDKSGLPSDRFSAERTGGSVSTLTIQRTQQEDSAVYLCASSLVGGGGLNTEAFFGQGTRLTVV.

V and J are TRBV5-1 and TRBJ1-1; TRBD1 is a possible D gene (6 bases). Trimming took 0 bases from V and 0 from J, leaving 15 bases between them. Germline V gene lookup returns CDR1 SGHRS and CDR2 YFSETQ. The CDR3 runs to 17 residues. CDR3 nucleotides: TGCGCCAGCAGCTTGGCCTGGGGGGCAGTTATGAACACTGAAGCTTTCTTT. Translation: CASSLAWGAVMNTEAFF.

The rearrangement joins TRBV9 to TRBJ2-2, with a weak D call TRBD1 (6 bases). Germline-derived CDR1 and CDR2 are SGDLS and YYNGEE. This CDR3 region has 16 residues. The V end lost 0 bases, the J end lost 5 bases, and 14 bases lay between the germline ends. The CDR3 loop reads CASSVEGVLRTGELFF. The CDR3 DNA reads TGTGCCAGCAGCGTAGAGGGGGTCCTGAGGACCGGGGAGCTGTTTTTT.

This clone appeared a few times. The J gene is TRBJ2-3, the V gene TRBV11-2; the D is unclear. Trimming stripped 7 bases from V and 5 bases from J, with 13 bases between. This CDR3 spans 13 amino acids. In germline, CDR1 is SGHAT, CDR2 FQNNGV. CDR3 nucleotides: TGTGCCAGCAAGGACGTAGGCAGAGATACGCAGTATTTT. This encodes CASKDVGRDTQYF.

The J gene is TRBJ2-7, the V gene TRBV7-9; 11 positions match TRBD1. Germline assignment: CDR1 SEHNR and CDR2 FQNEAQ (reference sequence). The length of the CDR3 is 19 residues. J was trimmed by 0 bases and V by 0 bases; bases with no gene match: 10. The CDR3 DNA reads TGTGCCAGCAGCTTAGCCCTTGGACAGGGGGCGATTGGCTCCTACGAGCAGTACTTC. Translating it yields CASSLALGQGAIGSYEQYF. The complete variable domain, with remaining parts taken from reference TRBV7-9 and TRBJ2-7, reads DTGVSQNPRHKITKRGQNVTFRCDPISEHNRLYWYRQTLGQGPEFLTYFQNEAQLEKSRLLSDRFSAERPKGSFSTLEIQRTEQGDSAMYLCASSLALGQGAIGSYEQYFGPGTRLTVT.

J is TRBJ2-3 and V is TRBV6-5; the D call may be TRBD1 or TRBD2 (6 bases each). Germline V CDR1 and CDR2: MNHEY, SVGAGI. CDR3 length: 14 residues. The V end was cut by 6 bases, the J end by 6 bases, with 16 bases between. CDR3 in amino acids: CASSFGGSTDTQYF. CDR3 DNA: TGTGCCAGCAGCTTCGGGGGCTCGACGGATACGCAGTATTTT.

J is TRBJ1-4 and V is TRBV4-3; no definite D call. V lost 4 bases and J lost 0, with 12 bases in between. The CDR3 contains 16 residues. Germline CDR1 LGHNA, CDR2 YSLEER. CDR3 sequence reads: CASSLSAAATNEKLFF. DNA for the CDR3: TGCGCCAGCAGCCTTTCCGCCGCTGCAACTAATGAAAAACTGTTTTTT.

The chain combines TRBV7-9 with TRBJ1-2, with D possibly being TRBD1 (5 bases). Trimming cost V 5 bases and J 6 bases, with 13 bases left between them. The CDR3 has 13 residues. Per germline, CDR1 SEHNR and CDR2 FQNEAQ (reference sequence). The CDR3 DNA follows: TGTGCCAGCAGCCACCAAGGGGCGGATGGCTACACCTTC. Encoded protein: CASSHQGADGYTF.

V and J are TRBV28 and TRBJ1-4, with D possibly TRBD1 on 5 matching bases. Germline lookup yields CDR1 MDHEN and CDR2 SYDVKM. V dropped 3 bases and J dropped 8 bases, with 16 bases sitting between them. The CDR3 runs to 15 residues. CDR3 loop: CASSFPTGGGEKLFF. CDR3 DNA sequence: TGTGCCAGCAGTTTCCCTACAGGCGGCGGCGAAAAACTGTTTTTT.

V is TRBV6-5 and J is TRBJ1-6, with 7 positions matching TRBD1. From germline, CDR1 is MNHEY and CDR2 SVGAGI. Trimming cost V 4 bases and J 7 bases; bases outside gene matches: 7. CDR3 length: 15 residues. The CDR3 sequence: CASSSPGQTNSPLHF. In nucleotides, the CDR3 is TGTGCCAGCAGTTCTCCGGGACAGACCAATTCACCCCTCCACTTT.

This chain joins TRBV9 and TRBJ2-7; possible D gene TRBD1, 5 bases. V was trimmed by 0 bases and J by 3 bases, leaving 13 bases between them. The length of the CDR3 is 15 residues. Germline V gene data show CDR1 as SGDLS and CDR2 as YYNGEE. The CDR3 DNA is TGTGCCAGCAGCGTAGGGCAGGGATTGATCTACGAGCAGTACTTC. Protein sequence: CASSVGQGLIYEQYF.

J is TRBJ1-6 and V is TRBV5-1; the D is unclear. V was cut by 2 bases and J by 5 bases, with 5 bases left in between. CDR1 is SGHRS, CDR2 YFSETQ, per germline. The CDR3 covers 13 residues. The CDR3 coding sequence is TGCGCCAGCAGCTTCGGGGATAATTCACCCCTCCACTTT. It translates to CASSFGDNSPLHF.

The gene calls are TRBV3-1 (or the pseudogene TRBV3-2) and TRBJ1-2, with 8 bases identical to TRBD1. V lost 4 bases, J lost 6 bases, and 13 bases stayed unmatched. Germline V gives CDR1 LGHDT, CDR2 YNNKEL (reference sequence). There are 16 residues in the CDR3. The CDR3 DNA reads TGTGCCAGCAGCCTGTTCCAGGGGGCCAAGTCGGATGGCTACACCTTC. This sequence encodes CASSLFQGAKSDGYTF.

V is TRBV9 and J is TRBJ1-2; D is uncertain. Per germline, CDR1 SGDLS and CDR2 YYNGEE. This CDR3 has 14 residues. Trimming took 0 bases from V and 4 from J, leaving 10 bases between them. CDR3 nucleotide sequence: TGTGCCAGCAGCGTAGGGTCGAACAGCTATGGCTACACCTTC. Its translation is CASSVGSNSYGYTF.

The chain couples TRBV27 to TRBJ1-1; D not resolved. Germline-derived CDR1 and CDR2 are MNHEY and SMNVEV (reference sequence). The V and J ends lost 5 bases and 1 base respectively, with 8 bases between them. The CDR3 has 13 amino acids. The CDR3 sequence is CASSARRNTEAFF. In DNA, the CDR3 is TGTGCCAGCAGTGCTCGCAGGAACACTGAAGCTTTCTTT.

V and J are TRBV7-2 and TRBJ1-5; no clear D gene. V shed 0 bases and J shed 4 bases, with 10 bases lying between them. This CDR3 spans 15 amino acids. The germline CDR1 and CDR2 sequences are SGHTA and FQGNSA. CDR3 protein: CASSLAGIANQPQHF. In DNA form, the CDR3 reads TGTGCCAGCAGCTTAGCGGGGATCGCGAATCAGCCCCAGCATTTT.

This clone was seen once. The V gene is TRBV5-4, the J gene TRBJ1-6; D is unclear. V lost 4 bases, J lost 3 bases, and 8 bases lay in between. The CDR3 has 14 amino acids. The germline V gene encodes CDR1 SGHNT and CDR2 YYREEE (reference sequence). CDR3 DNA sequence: TGTGCCAGCAGCGTCGACGGCTATAATTCACCCCTCCACTTT. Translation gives CASSVDGYNSPLHF.

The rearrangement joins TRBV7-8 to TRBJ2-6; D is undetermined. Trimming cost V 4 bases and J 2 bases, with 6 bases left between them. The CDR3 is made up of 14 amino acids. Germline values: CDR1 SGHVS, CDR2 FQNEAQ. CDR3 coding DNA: TGTGCCAGCAGCTCTCGGCCTGGGGCCAACGTCCTGACTTTC. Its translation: CASSSRPGANVLTF.